This TCR beta chain was sequenced in a study of beta chain features in type 1 diabetes. CDR3 size: 15 residues. The V gene end was trimmed by 7 bases and the J gene end by 5 bases; junction bases not matched to a gene: 5. The study, taken as a whole, reports: Significant though moderate, a shortening of TCRB CDR3s appeared in all four CD4+ subsets of Type 1 diabetes patients. Highly expressing activated T cells could be over-counted with a cDNA template.

Worth noting for this clone: Its antigen is not known.

The authors reverse transcribed all of the isolated RNA, so sequencing captured expressed TCRB transcripts. Some clones are missing from TCRdb's copy, which holds only in-frame ones; the method was immunoSEQ multiplex PCR. The sample carries 600,000 to 700,000 clones, roughly an eighth recorded once. Averaging roughly 100 mL, one heparinised blood draw was given by each donor. Specimen: naive CD4+ T cells from blood. The chain links TRBV23-1 to TRBJ2-3; 14 bases are shared with TRBD2. TRBV23-1 is labeled an ORF, and its function is uncertain. The TCR originated in a man aged 25 to 45 with type 1 diabetes. CDR3 nucleotide sequence: TGCGCCAGCACTGGACTAGCGGGGGGTATAGATACGCAGTATTTT. Amino acid sequence: CASTGLAGGIDTQYF.